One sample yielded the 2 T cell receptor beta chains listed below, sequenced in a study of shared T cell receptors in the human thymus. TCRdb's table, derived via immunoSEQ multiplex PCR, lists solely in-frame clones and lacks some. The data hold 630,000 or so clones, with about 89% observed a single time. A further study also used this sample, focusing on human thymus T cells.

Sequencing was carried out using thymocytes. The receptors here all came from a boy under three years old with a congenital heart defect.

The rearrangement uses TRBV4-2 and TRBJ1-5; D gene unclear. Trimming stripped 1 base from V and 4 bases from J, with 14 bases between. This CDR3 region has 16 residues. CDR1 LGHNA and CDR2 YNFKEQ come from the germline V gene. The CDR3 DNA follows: TGTGCCAGCAGCCAAGGGCTTGGGGAGAATAATCAGCCCCAGCATTTT. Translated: CASSQGLGENNQPQHF.

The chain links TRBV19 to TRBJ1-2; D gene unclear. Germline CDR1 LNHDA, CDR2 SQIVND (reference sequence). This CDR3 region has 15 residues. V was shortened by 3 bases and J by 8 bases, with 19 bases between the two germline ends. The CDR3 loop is CASSIVGVPPRGYTF. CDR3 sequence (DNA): TGTGCCAGTAGTATTGTCGGGGTCCCCCCGAGAGGCTACACCTTC.